One TCR beta chain is described in this entry. As yet, its antigen is unknown. The CDR3 covers 16 residues. CDR1 is SNHLY, CDR2 FYNNEI, per germline. After removal of 5 bases from V and 2 bases from J, the junction contained 9 bases not matched to a gene. This sample is part of a study of T cell responses to AZD1222 COVID-19 vaccine. The study, taken as a whole, reports: It should be noted that donors were predominantly white British and more often female, and clonal diversity was possibly underestimated. Vaccine-associated CD4 TCRs ranged over spike, dominating at 160-218 and 743-854. Repertoire sampling occurred only after the peak T cell response. Within unmutated variant regions lay the reported targets of nearly half of spike-specific TCRs.

Here immunoSEQ multiplex PCR was the method, and the copy in TCRdb shows in-frame clones only, minus some. This sample has 150,000 to 190,000 clones, with approximately 90% found just once. The sample was peripheral blood, taken after recovery from COVID-19. The origin of this receptor is an adult who had recovered from COVID-19. The chain combines TRBV2 with TRBJ2-7; TRBD1 agrees at 10 bases. Here the CDR3 reads CASSRRPGQGTYEQYF. The CDR3 DNA follows: TGTGCCAGCAGTAGGCGACCGGGACAGGGGACCTACGAGCAGTACTTC.